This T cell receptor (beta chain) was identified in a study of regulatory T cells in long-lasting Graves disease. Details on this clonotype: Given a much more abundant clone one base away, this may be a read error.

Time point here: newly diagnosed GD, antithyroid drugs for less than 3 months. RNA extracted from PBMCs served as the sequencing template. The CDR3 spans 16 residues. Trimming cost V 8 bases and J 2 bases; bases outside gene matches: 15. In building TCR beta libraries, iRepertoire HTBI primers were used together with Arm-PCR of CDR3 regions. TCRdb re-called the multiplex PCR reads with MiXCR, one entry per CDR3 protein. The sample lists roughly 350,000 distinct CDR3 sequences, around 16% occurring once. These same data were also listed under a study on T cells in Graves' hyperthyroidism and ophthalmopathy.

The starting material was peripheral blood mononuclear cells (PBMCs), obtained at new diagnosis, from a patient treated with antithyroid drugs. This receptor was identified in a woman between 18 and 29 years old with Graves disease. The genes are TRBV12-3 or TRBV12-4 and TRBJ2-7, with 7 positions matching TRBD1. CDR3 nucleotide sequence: TGTGCCAGCTCACAAGAGACAGGGTTTAAGCCCTACGAGCAGTACTTC. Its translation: CASSQETGFKPYEQYF.